This T cell receptor beta chain was captured in a study of blood T cell repertoires in COVID-19. CDR1 is SNHLY, CDR2 FYNNEI, per germline. The CDR3 consists of 14 residues. V was pared by 8 bases and J by 0 bases, with 7 bases of the junction left unmatched. As handled by the study authors: Estimation of nucleated cell counts relied on the amplification of reference gene primers. The repertoire was sequenced with immunoSEQ multiplex PCR; TCRdb's copy has only in-frame clones and lacks some. The DNA gave D and trimming, while V, J and clone size come from that table. This sample has around 30,000 clones, with 75% found just once.

What was sequenced was peripheral blood. The chain employs TRBV2 and TRBJ2-7, with TRBD2 matching 7 bases. The receptor's source is a man older than 75 with active or convalescent COVID-19. CDR3 protein: CASDPGLSSYEQYF. CDR3 sequence (DNA): TGTGCCAGCGATCCGGGACTAAGCTCCTACGAGCAGTACTTC.